These 7 T cell receptor beta chains originate from one sample sequenced in a study of blood T cell repertoires in COVID-19. Measured with immunoSEQ multiplex PCR; TCRdb has only the in-frame clones, and not every one. The sample consists of some 290,000 clones, roughly 90% of them appearing once. The specimen was peripheral blood. The receptors stem from a woman aged 25 to 39 with COVID-19, enrolled during active disease.

This clone has a single count. The genes are TRBV18 and TRBJ1-1; a possible D gene is TRBD1 (5 bases). Trimming left V 1 base short and J 1 base short, with 10 bases between. Germline lookup yields CDR1 KGHSH and CDR2 LQKENI. The CDR3 has 15 amino acids. DNA for the CDR3: TGTGCCAGCTCACCACGGGCGCAGGGGAACACTGAAGCTTTCTTT. Protein: CASSPRAQGNTEAFF.

The chain combines TRBV29-1 with TRBJ2-2; D might be TRBD1 (6 bases). The germline gives CDR1 SQVTM, CDR2 ANQGSEA. The CDR3 is 16 amino acids. V lost 0 bases to trimming and J lost 0 bases, with 11 bases between them. CDR3 region: CSVEDLEGANTGELFF. The CDR3 DNA reads TGCAGCGTTGAAGATCTCGAGGGGGCGAACACCGGGGAGCTGTTTTTT.

This chain uses TRBV19 with TRBJ2-1; weak D call: TRBD1 (5 bases). CDR3 length: 17 residues. V lost 3 bases to trimming and J lost 3 bases, with 18 bases between them. Germline CDR1 reads LNHDA; CDR2 reads SQIVND (reference sequence). CDR3 in amino acids: CASSMALGELRYNEQFF. CDR3 in DNA: TGTGCCAGTAGTATGGCTCTAGGGGAACTTCGCTACAATGAGCAGTTCTTC. Supplemented by reference TRBV19 and TRBJ2-1, the full variable domain reads DGGITQSPKYLFRKEGQNVTLSCEQNLNHDAMYWYRQDPGQGLRLIYYSQIVNDFQKGDIAEGYSVSREKKESFPLTVTSAQKNPTAFYLCASSMALGELRYNEQFFGPGTRLTVL.

This sequence joins TRBV5-1 and TRBJ2-5; TRBD2 matches 9 bases. V was pared by 0 bases and J by 7 bases, with 4 bases of the junction left unmatched. The CDR3 length is 14 residues. Germline assignment: CDR1 SGHRS and CDR2 YFSETQ. The CDR3 sequence: CASSLEVSGGTQYF. DNA of the CDR3: TGCGCCAGCAGCTTGGAGGTTAGCGGGGGGACCCAGTACTTC.

This sequence joins TRBV10-3 and TRBJ2-3, with D perhaps matching TRBD2 (5 bases). CDR3 size: 16 residues. Trimming pared 0 bases from V and 0 bases from J, leaving 10 bases between. CDR1 is ENHRY and CDR2 is SYGVKD in the germline V gene. For the CDR3, the DNA is TGTGCCATCAGTGAGTCCAGCGGTATAAGCACAGATACGCAGTATTTT. It is translated as CAISESSGISTDTQYF.

The chain links TRBV4-1 to TRBJ1-1; a weak D match, TRBD1 (6 bases). CDR1 and CDR2 (germline): MGHRA, YSYEKL. The germline V and J ends were trimmed by 4 bases and 4 bases, with 16 bases remaining between them. The CDR3 is 15 amino acids. This chain's CDR3 is CASSPIRGLSTEAFF. The CDR3 DNA is TGCGCCAGCAGCCCAATCAGGGGTCTAAGCACTGAAGCTTTCTTT.

This sequence joins TRBV7-9 and TRBJ2-1; perhaps TRBD1 as D (6 bases). CDR3 size: 16 residues. CDR1 SEHNR and CDR2 FQNEAQ come from the germline V gene (reference sequence). V lost 5 bases to trimming and J lost 4 bases, with 18 bases between them. CDR3 coding DNA: TGTGCCAGCAGCCCTACCAGGGGAGTCCTATACAATGAGCAGTTCTTC. It encodes CASSPTRGVLYNEQFF.